These T cell receptor beta chains were read from a single sample in a study of a mutant IDH1 vaccine in newly diagnosed glioma. The assay was immunoSEQ multiplex PCR, and TCRdb's table has in-frame clones only and misses some. This sample yields roughly 15,000 clones, of which over 75% are seen a single time; roughly 10% belongs to the top ten. The sample here was PBMCs, taken from a glioma patient treated with radiotherapy, temozolomide or both. The receptors stem from a woman aged 40 to 50 with glioma. Some clones in this sample may be carry-over from other donors' samples. Each CDR3 is given with its conserved first and last residue. D genes are given only for firm matches. Size tells how often a clone was seen (once, few, many) or the class of an expanded clone, and some rows leave it out.

17,TRBV19,.,TRBJ1-5,once,TGTGCCAGTAGTATAGAACTAAGGGCTTATAGCAATCAGCCCCAGCATTTT,CASSIELRAYSNQPQHF
14,TRBV4-1,.,TRBJ2-7,.,TGCGCCAGCAGCCAAGATATAGGAGCAGGCGAGCAGTACTTC,CASSQDIGAGEQYF
16,TRBV5-4,.,TRBJ2-6,.,TGTGCCAGCAGCCGGGACGGCGGCTCTGGGGCCAACGTCCTGACTTTC,CASSRDGGSGANVLTF
13,TRBV7-6,.,TRBJ2-7,large,TGTGCCAGCAGCACAAGGCCCTCTTACGAGCAGTACTTC,CASSTRPSYEQYF
16,TRBV2,TRBD1,TRBJ1-6,.,TGTGCCAGCAGCGAGAGGGACAGGGCCCAGGGATCACCCCTCCACTTT,CASSERDRAQGSPLHF
15,TRBV29-1,TRBD1,TRBJ1-1,.,TGCAGCGTTACAGACAGGGTCGGGGGTTTCACTGAAGCTTTCTTT,CSVTDRVGGFTEAFF
16,TRBV19,TRBD1,TRBJ1-2,.,TGTGCCAGTAGTCTCCGGGACAGAAGTACCCTCTATGGCTACACCTTC,CASSLRDRSTLYGYTF
15,TRBV7-9,.,TRBJ1-2,.,TGTGCCAGCAGCTTCGGGATAGGGCTTAACTATGGCTACACCTTC,CASSFGIGLNYGYTF
18,TRBV2,TRBD1,TRBJ1-5,.,TGTGCCAGCAGTAGGGGACAGGGGGCAGGGTGGAGCAATCAGCCCCAGCATTTT,CASSRGQGAGWSNQPQHF
15,TRBV5-1,.,TRBJ2-1,.,TGCGCCAGCAGCTTGGGAGGGACACTCTACAATGAGCAGTTCTTC,CASSLGGTLYNEQFF
16,TRBV7-3,.,TRBJ2-2,.,TGTGCCAGCAGCACAAAAGGCGGGGCGAACACCGGGGAGCTGTTTTTT,CASSTKGGANTGELFF
14,TRBV2,.,TRBJ2-5,.,TGTGCCAGCAGTGCCGGCAGGGGAGGGGAGACCCAGTACTTC,CASSAGRGGETQYF
14,TRBV30,.,TRBJ1-6,.,TGTGCCTGGAGTGGCTATAGGGGCAATTCACCCCTCCACTTT,CAWSGYRGNSPLHF
16,TRBV5-4,.,TRBJ2-2,.,TGTGCCAGCAGCTTAGGATTCGCCCCGAACACCGGGGAGCTGTTTTTT,CASSLGFAPNTGELFF
14,TRBV2,.,TRBJ1-1,.,TGTGCCAGCAGTGGATTCAGGGTGGGCACTGAAGCTTTCTTT,CASSGFRVGTEAFF
12,TRBV2,.,TRBJ2-7,.,TGTGCCAGCAGGACAGGTACCTACGAGCAGTACTTC,CASRTGTYEQYF
14,TRBV5-4,TRBD1,TRBJ1-1,few,TGTGCCAGCAGCTCCCTGACAGGGAGAACTGAAGCTTTCTTT,CASSSLTGRTEAFF
15,TRBV7-8,TRBD1,TRBJ1-3,.,TGTGCCAGCAGCTCCTTCGACAGGGTCGGAAACACCATATATTTT,CASSSFDRVGNTIYF
13,TRBV28,.,TRBJ1-1,.,TGTGCCAGCAGTTTGGACAGTAGCACTGAAGCTTTCTTT,CASSLDSSTEAFF
16,TRBV6-6,.,TRBJ1-1,.,TGTGCCAGCAGTTACTTTCGGACGCGGGAGGGCACTGAAGCTTTCTTT,CASSYFRTREGTEAFF
10,TRBV28,.,TRBJ2-7,.,TGTGCCATGACCCGTTTCGAGCAGTACTTC,CAMTRFEQYF
13,TRBV30,TRBD1,TRBJ2-3,once,TGTGCCTGGAGTGCGGGGACAGGCGATACGCAGTATTTT,CAWSAGTGDTQYF
15,TRBV5-8,.,TRBJ1-2,once,TGTGCCAGCAGCTTGGATGGGAGGAGAAACTATGGCTACACCTTC,CASSLDGRRNYGYTF
14,TRBV6-1,TRBD1,TRBJ1-6,.,TGTGCCAGCAGGGGCGACAGGGAGAGCTCACCCCTCCACTTT,CASRGDRESSPLHF
12,TRBV10-2,.,TRBJ2-7,.,TGCGCCAGCGGACAGTGGCGCCACGAGCAGTACTTC,CASGQWRHEQYF
15,TRBV6-1,TRBD1,TRBJ1-2,.,TGTGCCAGCAGTGAAGGCGACAGGGGAAGCTATGGCTACACCTTC,CASSEGDRGSYGYTF
15,TRBV11-2,.,TRBJ1-1,.,TGTGCCAGCAGCTTCCCCGGAGGAGGGGAAACTGAAGCTTTCTTT,CASSFPGGGETEAFF
14,TRBV6-4,TRBD1,TRBJ1-1,.,TGTGCCAGCAGTGCCTCCGGGACAGACACTGAAGCTTTCTTT,CASSASGTDTEAFF
14,TRBV7-9,.,TRBJ1-1,once,TGTGCCAGCAGCTTACCAGGGTGGGACACTGAAGCTTTCTTT,CASSLPGWDTEAFF
13,TRBV10-3,.,TRBJ1-5,.,TGTGCCATCAGTGGGGCCGGGGGCCAGCCCCAGCATTTT,CAISGAGGQPQHF
15,TRBV7-9,.,TRBJ2-7,.,TGTGCCAGCAGCTCCGAGGGGGACACCCCCTACGAGCAGTACTTC,CASSSEGDTPYEQYF
16,TRBV4-2,TRBD1,TRBJ1-1,.,TGTGCCAGCAGCCCATCCGGGGACAGGCCGAACACTGAAGCTTTCTTT,CASSPSGDRPNTEAFF
14,TRBV5-8,.,TRBJ2-2,.,TGTGCCAGCAGCCACGGATCGAACACCGGGGAGCTGTTTTTT,CASSHGSNTGELFF
19,TRBV11-2,.,TRBJ2-1,.,TGTGCCAGCAGCTTAGATTCAGGCTCTGGGGTTTCCTCCTACAATGAGCAGTTCTTC,CASSLDSGSGVSSYNEQFF
15,TRBV6-1,.,TRBJ2-5,.,TGTGCCAGCCTCCAAGGGAGGACTAACCAAGAGACCCAGTACTTC,CASLQGRTNQETQYF
14,TRBV6-4,.,TRBJ2-2,.,TGTGCCAGCAGTGCACAGGGGAACACCGGGGAGCTGTTTTTT,CASSAQGNTGELFF
13,TRBV10-3,.,TRBJ1-2,.,TGTGCCATCAGTACAGACGGGGGCCTTGGCTACACCTTC,CAISTDGGLGYTF
14,TRBV7-6,.,TRBJ1-1,few,TGTGCCAGCAGCTTAGGGGGCGCAGGGACTGAAGCTTTCTTT,CASSLGGAGTEAFF
16,TRBV5-1,.,TRBJ2-2,.,TGCGCCAGCAGCTTGATAAGTGGGGAGTCCACCGGGGAGCTGTTTTTT,CASSLISGESTGELFF
11,TRBV7-8,.,TRBJ2-5,.,TGTGCCATCTCAGACCGGGAGACCCAGTACTTC,CAISDRETQYF
14,TRBV9,.,TRBJ2-3,.,TGTGCCAGCAGCCCACACCTCGGTGAAGAGACGCAGTATTTT,CASSPHLGEETQYF
13,TRBV30,.,TRBJ1-2,.,TGTGCCTGCTCCGGGACTCGAACTTATGGCTACACCTTC,CACSGTRTYGYTF
18,TRBV11-2,TRBD1,TRBJ2-1,.,TGTGCCAGCAGCTTCCGTCTCGGGACAGGGGATTTCTACAATGAGCAGTTCTTC,CASSFRLGTGDFYNEQFF
17,TRBV7-9,.,TRBJ2-2,.,TGTGCCAGCAGCGGACCCCTAGCGCCCACGGACACCGGGGAGCTGTTTTTT,CASSGPLAPTDTGELFF
14,TRBV28,TRBD2,TRBJ2-7,once,TGTGCCACCATTACTAGCGGGGTTTCCTACGAGCAGTACTTC,CATITSGVSYEQYF
14,TRBV5-1,.,TRBJ2-3,.,TGCGCCAGCAGCCCGGGCCTAGGCGCAGATACGCAGTATTTT,CASSPGLGADTQYF
18,TRBV7-3,TRBD1,TRBJ2-3,.,TGTGCCAGCAGCTTACCGAATCCTCAGACAGGGCGCACAGATACGCAGTATTTT,CASSLPNPQTGRTDTQYF
13,TRBV7-2,.,TRBJ1-4,once,TGTGCCAGCAGCTTAGTGTACGGAGAAAAACTGTTTTTT,CASSLVYGEKLFF
11,TRBV30,TRBD1,TRBJ1-2,.,TGTGCCTCGACAGGGATGGGTGGCTACACCTTC,CASTGMGGYTF
16,TRBV11-2,.,TRBJ1-2,.,TGTGCCAGCAGCGCGACGACCTCGGATTATAACTATGGCTACACCTTC,CASSATTSDYNYGYTF
16,TRBV7-9,.,TRBJ1-4,once,TGTGCCAGCAGCTCCCCCCCGGATGCAACTAATGAAAAACTGTTTTTT,CASSSPPDATNEKLFF
15,TRBV7-2,.,TRBJ2-7,.,TGTGCCAGCAGCTTAGGACAAACGTCCTCCTACGAGCAGTACTTC,CASSLGQTSSYEQYF
13,TRBV9,.,TRBJ1-2,.,TGTGCCAGCGGAAGGACAGCTAACTATGGCTACACCTTC,CASGRTANYGYTF